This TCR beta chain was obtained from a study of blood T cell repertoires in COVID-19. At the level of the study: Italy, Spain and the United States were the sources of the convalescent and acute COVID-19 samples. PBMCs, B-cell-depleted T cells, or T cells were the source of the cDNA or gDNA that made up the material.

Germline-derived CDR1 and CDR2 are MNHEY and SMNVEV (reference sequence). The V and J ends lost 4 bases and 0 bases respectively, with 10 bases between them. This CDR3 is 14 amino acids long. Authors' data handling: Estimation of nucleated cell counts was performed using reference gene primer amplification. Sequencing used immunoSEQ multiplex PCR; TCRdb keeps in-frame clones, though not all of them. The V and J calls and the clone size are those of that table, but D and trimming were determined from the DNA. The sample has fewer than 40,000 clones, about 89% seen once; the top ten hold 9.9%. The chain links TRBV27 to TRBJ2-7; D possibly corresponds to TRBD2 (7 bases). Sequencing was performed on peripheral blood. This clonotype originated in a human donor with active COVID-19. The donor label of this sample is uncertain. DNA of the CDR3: TGTGCCAGCAGTTGGGGGGGGGCCTCCTACGAGCAGTACTTC. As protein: CASSWGGASYEQYF.